These 3 T cell receptor beta chains originate from one sample sequenced in a study of blood T cell repertoires in COVID-19 (dated by TCRdb to 2020 to 2022). The library was produced with the immunoSEQ multiplex PCR assay. In its TCRdb copy, this immuneACCESS table keeps in-frame sequences only and misses some clones. Where compared with another copy, unresolved V genes explain less than half of these, and the others have no known cause. This sample lists a few hundred thousand clones; around 85% were detected once. The top ten clonotypes cover about 4.1% of the sample. The sequenced material came from PBMCs or T cells enriched from blood (not recorded which). These TCRs come from a woman aged 30 to 39 who had recovered from COVID-19.

This sequence joins TRBV13 and TRBJ1-5; 7 bases are a match to TRBD1. In germline, CDR1 is PRHDT, CDR2 FYEKMQ (reference sequence). Trimming took 4 bases from V and 4 from J; bases not matched to a gene: 7. CDR3 size: 15 residues. The CDR3 sequence: CASSSRGEPNQPQHF. The DNA of the CDR3 is TGTGCCAGCAGCTCCAGGGGGGAACCGAATCAGCCCCAGCATTTT.

CDR3 sequence reads: CASSVGQVGREQYF. In DNA, the CDR3 is TGTGCCAGCAGCGTAGGCCAGGTAGGTCGGGAGCAGTACTTC. The chain links TRBV9 to TRBJ2-7; D not resolved. In germline, CDR1 is SGDLS, CDR2 YYNGEE. The CDR3 spans 14 residues. V shed 0 bases and J shed 7 bases, with 14 bases lying between them.

The chain uses TRBV7-9 and TRBJ1-4, with 8 bases matching TRBD1. The junction had 4 bases not matched to a gene; V was cut back by 4 bases and J by 0 bases. This CDR3 contains 16 residues. In germline, CDR1 is SEHNR, CDR2 FQNEAQ (reference sequence). The CDR3 reads CASSWGTGTTNEKLFF. The DNA for the CDR3 is TGTGCCAGCAGCTGGGGGACAGGCACAACTAATGAAAAACTGTTTTTT.